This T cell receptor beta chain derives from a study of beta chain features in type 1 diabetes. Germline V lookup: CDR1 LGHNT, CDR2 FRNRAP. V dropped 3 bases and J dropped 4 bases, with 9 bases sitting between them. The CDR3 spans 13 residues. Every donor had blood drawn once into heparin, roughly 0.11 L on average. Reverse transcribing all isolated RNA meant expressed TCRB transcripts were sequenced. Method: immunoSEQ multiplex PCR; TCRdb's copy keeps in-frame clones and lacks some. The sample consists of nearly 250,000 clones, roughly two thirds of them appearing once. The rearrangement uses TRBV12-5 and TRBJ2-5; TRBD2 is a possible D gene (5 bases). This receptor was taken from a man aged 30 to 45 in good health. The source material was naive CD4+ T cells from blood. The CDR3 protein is CASGLGSGETQYF. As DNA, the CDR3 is TGTGCTAGTGGTTTAGGGAGCGGAGAGACCCAGTACTTC.